This is a list of T cell receptor beta chains from one sample in a study of control samples from healthy donors and cancer patients. Clones were sequenced by immunoSEQ multiplex PCR, and TCRdb holds only the in-frame ones, with some missing. The data contain roughly 58,000 clones, more than 75% of them singletons. Sequences were obtained from PBMCs. These receptors were taken from an older woman with lung cancer. Both conserved end residues are part of each CDR3. Only some rows state a clone size, as once, few, many or a class for expanded clones.

CASSQKGPSGYTF TRBV3-1/TRBV3-2 NA TRBJ1-2
CASSLAANVGTQYF TRBV5-1 NA TRBJ2-3
CASSLGDSTGFTGRAF TRBV11-2 NA TRBJ2-6
CASSLDREHGYTF TRBV5-6 NA TRBJ1-2
CASSSGNNYGYTF TRBV11-1 NA TRBJ1-2
CASSYDSGGTEAFF TRBV6-5 NA TRBJ1-1
CASSFDRGEDEQYF TRBV5-1 NA TRBJ2-7
CASSLGLAGDGDTQYF TRBV5-1 NA TRBJ2-3
CASSEAVAGSYEQYF TRBV6-1 NA TRBJ2-7
CSAEGVGRTHGYTF TRBV29-1 NA TRBJ1-2
CSVEGQGGQPQHF TRBV29-1 NA TRBJ1-5
CASSLIAGGVDEQYF TRBV7-6 once TRBJ2-7
CSVDDQGNEKLFF TRBV29-1 NA TRBJ1-4
CASSDSSRGTEAFF TRBV6-4 NA TRBJ1-1
CASSYAGFVDIGTNEKLFF TRBV5-1 NA TRBJ1-4
CASSQRRTAQYF TRBV12-3/TRBV12-4 NA TRBJ2-7
CASRTDTQYF TRBV6-5 NA TRBJ2-3
CASSQEVPRTESTDTQYF TRBV3-1/TRBV3-2 NA TRBJ2-3
CASSQTGTEAYEQYF TRBV7-9 NA TRBJ2-7
CATSREVAGYEQYF TRBV15 NA TRBJ2-7
CASSLAGEGYGYTF TRBV5-1 NA TRBJ1-2
CASRGRDSGTEAFF TRBV6-6 NA TRBJ1-1
CASSLVGQNTEAFF TRBV5-6 NA TRBJ1-1
CASSLEGQGRGELFF TRBV5-1 once TRBJ2-2
CASSHARAVKDEETQYF TRBV3-1/TRBV3-2 once TRBJ2-5
CASSLTVNTEAFF TRBV6-6 NA TRBJ1-1
CATSDFQGWGEQFF TRBV24-1 NA TRBJ2-1
CASSRDTSYEQYF TRBV12-3/TRBV12-4 NA TRBJ2-7
CASAGDGGELFF TRBV5-8 NA TRBJ2-2
CASSSQGGTEAFF TRBV5-5 NA TRBJ1-1
CASTGGTASANEKLFF TRBV5-1 NA TRBJ1-4
CASSLGNYYEQYF TRBV7-8 few TRBJ2-7
CASSPWDRSTDTQYF TRBV3-1/TRBV3-2 NA TRBJ2-3
CATSRPQETQYF TRBV24-1 NA TRBJ2-5
CATSGVAGGYEQYF TRBV27 NA TRBJ2-7
CASSQGLTGAKNIQYF TRBV3-1/TRBV3-2 once TRBJ2-4
CASSRTGTGSSGANVLTF TRBV14 once TRBJ2-6
CASSPGPIVTASNGYTF TRBV18 NA TRBJ1-2
CASSLAWGEQYF TRBV5-6 NA TRBJ2-7
CASSDSISDRAPYNEQFF TRBV6-4 NA TRBJ2-1
CASSPGKTSGGDEQFF TRBV5-1 NA TRBJ2-1
CASRTGAGNTIYF TRBV7-9 NA TRBJ1-3
CASSPREMGSQPQHF TRBV9 NA TRBJ1-5
CAISEASVDTQYF TRBV10-3 NA TRBJ2-3
CASSGDNSYEQYF TRBV5-1 NA TRBJ2-7
CASSSQRVGPTETQYF TRBV11-2 NA TRBJ2-5